There are a few counts of the clone carrying this T cell receptor (beta chain). Antigen: not known. Investigators produced naive CD8 libraries from roughly 20,000 to 1,000,000 sorted cells, drawing on 10%, 30% or 50% RNA. This CDR3 has 15 residues. Trimming left V 0 bases short and J 6 bases short, with 13 bases between. Germline lookup yields CDR1 SGDLS and CDR2 YYNGEE. This record belongs to a study of molecular identifiers for immune sequencing clone quantification. TCRdb independently ran MiXCR on the PCR reads; one entry per CDR3 protein. Altogether about 640,000 distinct CDR3 sequences are present, 20% being singletons, with the ten largest covering roughly 0.9%. Study-wide results and limits: Spiked Jurkat TCR RNA equivalent to one cell reportedly surfaced among some 1 million naive cells. Clonotypes surpassing 20 RNA copies contained over 98% of effector molecules, versus under 1% in naive cells.

The rearrangement joins TRBV9 to TRBJ2-1; TRBD1 or TRBD2 may be the D gene (5 bases each). The sequenced material came from naive CD8+ T cells from blood, with Jurkat cell RNA spiked in. As for subset: FACS-sorted CD8+CD4-CCR7+CD45RA+ naive T cells. The receptor was isolated from a human donor in good health. Some libraries in this study had Jurkat cell RNA spiked in. The CDR3 sequence is CASSVDPGTLNEQFF. The CDR3, as DNA: TGTGCCAGCAGCGTAGACCCTGGGACCCTCAATGAGCAGTTCTTC.